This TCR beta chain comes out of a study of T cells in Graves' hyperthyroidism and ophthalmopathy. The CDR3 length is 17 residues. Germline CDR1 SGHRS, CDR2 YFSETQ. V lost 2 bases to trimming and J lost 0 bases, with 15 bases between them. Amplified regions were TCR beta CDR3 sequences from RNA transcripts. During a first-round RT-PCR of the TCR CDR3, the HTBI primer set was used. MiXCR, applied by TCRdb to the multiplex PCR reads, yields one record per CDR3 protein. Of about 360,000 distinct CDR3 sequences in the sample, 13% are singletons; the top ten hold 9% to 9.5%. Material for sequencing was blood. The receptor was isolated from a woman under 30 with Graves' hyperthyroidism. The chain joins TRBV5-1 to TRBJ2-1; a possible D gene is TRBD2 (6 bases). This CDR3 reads CASSLSPGASSYNEQFF. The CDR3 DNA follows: TGCGCCAGCAGCTTAAGCCCGGGAGCGAGCTCCTACAATGAGCAGTTCTTC.